These T cell receptor beta chains were read from a single sample in a study of a mutant IDH1 vaccine in newly diagnosed glioma. The antigens of these receptors remain unknown. The protocol was immunoSEQ multiplex PCR, while the TCRdb copy is restricted to in-frame clones and leaves out a portion. The sample records approximately 60,000 clones, about 81% being singletons. Specimen: PBMCs, collected from a glioma patient whose treatment included an IDH1 peptide vaccine. These receptors were obtained from a woman in her 40s with glioma. Some clones in this sample may be carry-over from other donors' samples. Both conserved end residues are part of each CDR3. A D gene is named only where the DNA matches it firmly. Size is omitted from some rows. Given values are once, few, many or a class for expanded clones.

TRBV5-1	NA	TRBJ2-3	NA	TGCGCCAGCAGCTTGGCAGAGAACACAGATACGCAGTATTTT	CASSLAENTDTQYF
TRBV4-3	NA	TRBJ1-2	NA	TGCGCCAGCAGCCAAGTCCCGGGGGCGAACTATGGCTACACCTTC	CASSQVPGANYGYTF
TRBV29-1	NA	TRBJ1-2	NA	TGCAGCGTTGCGGGCCGGGGGTACACCTTC	CSVAGRGYTF
TRBV25-1	once	TRBJ2-1	NA	TGTGCCAGCAGTGAAATCCCGTCTTGGGGGTGGTACAATGAGCAGTTCTTC	CASSEIPSWGWYNEQFF
TRBV5-1	medium-sized	TRBJ1-1	TRBD1	TGCGCCAGCAGCTCAGGGACAGGGTCCATGAACACTGAAGCTTTCTTT	CASSSGTGSMNTEAFF
TRBV7-9	few	TRBJ1-5	NA	TGTGCCAGCAGCGCTGCGGCTCAGCCCCAGCATTTT	CASSAAAQPQHF
TRBV6-1	NA	TRBJ2-3	NA	TGTGCCAGCAGTATAGCAGATACGCAGTATTTT	CASSIADTQYF
TRBV7-9	once	TRBJ2-7	NA	TGTGCCAGCAGCCCGGGGTACGAGCAGTACTTC	CASSPGYEQYF
TRBV14	NA	TRBJ1-5	TRBD1	TGTGCCAGCAGCCAAGAAATACGGGACAGGGGATTCCTATTTTATAGCAATCAGCCCCAGCATTTT	CASSQEIRDRGFLFYSNQPQHF
TRBV5-1	NA	TRBJ2-7	NA	TGCGCCAGCGGAGGGAGTCCTTACTCCTACGAGCAGTACTTC	CASGGSPYSYEQYF
TRBV9	once	TRBJ2-3	NA	TGTGCCAGCAGCGAGGGGGGCCGGGTCGCGGCGACGCAGTATTTT	CASSEGGRVAATQYF
TRBV2	NA	TRBJ1-2	TRBD1	TGTGCCAGCAGTTTGGCAGGGGGTTATGGCTACACCTTC	CASSLAGGYGYTF
TRBV19	NA	TRBJ1-1	NA	TGTGCCAGTAGCCGCGGGGAGGCCCTAAACACTGAAGCTTTCTTT	CASSRGEALNTEAFF
TRBV9	NA	TRBJ1-2	NA	TGTGCCAGCAGCGATGGAGGGGATGGCTACACCTTC	CASSDGGDGYTF
TRBV9	few	TRBJ2-1	TRBD1	TGTGCCAGCAGCGTTCGGACAGGGGGCGATGAGCAGTTCTTC	CASSVRTGGDEQFF
TRBV6-5	NA	TRBJ1-2	TRBD1	TGTGCCAGCAGCTCAGGACAGGGGATAGGTGGCTACACCTTC	CASSSGQGIGGYTF
TRBV6-6	NA	TRBJ1-2	TRBD1	TGTGCCAGCAGTTACGGGACAGGGGTCATATATGGCTACACCTTC	CASSYGTGVIYGYTF
TRBV19	few	TRBJ1-1	NA	TGTGCCAGTAGTATTTGGGGGGCAGGCACTGAAGCTTTCTTT	CASSIWGAGTEAFF
TRBV6-5	NA	TRBJ2-7	TRBD1	TGTGCCAGCAGTTACTCGTCAGGACAGGTATTATACGAGCAGTACTTC	CASSYSSGQVLYEQYF
TRBV19	once	TRBJ2-3	TRBD2	TGTGCCAGTAGTATGGGTCCTAGCGGGGGATGGAATACGCAGTATTTT	CASSMGPSGGWNTQYF
TRBV11-2	NA	TRBJ2-1	TRBD2	TGTGCCAGCAGCTTAGATATCCGCGGGAGTTTAACGTTCTTC	CASSLDIRGSLTFF
TRBV2	NA	TRBJ1-6	TRBD1	TGTGCCAGCAGGCACTCCGGGACAGGAGGATCACCCCTCCACTTT	CASRHSGTGGSPLHF
TRBV28	once	TRBJ1-6	TRBD1	TGTGCCAGCTCCCTCCGGGACAGGGGGCTTTCACCCCTCCACTTT	CASSLRDRGLSPLHF
TRBV30	NA	TRBJ1-4	NA	TGTGCCTGGAGCCTAGGGGGGGGAGCTAATGAAAAACTGTTTTTT	CAWSLGGGANEKLFF
TRBV5-4	NA	TRBJ2-3	NA	TGTGCCAGCAGCTTGGGAGGGGGGGTAGATACGCAGTATTTT	CASSLGGGVDTQYF
TRBV9	NA	TRBJ1-2	NA	TGTGCCAGCAGCGTAGCCAACCCGAACTATGGCTACACCTTC	CASSVANPNYGYTF
TRBV6-1	few	TRBJ2-7	NA	TGTGCCGTACTTAGGGGTTACGAGCAGTACTTC	CAVLRGYEQYF
TRBV5-1	NA	TRBJ2-1	TRBD2	TGCGCCAGCAGCTTGACGCGGGGGGGCCCCAGTGAGCAGTTCTTC	CASSLTRGGPSEQFF
TRBV6-6	NA	TRBJ2-7	TRBD2	TGTGCCAGCAGTTACGAACTAGCGGGTGGGGGCAACGAGCAGTACTTC	CASSYELAGGGNEQYF
TRBV5-6	few	TRBJ1-1	NA	TGTGCCAGCAGCTTCGGGGGAACTGAAGCTTTCTTT	CASSFGGTEAFF
TRBV29-1	NA	TRBJ2-1	NA	TGCAGCGCGAGAACAATAGTATCCCACAATGAGCAGTTCTTC	CSARTIVSHNEQFF
TRBV10-2	few	TRBJ1-2	NA	TGCGCCAGCAGTGAGGCCGGGGGCGGAGGAAACTATGGCTACACCTTC	CASSEAGGGGNYGYTF
TRBV5-1	NA	TRBJ1-6	NA	TGCGCCAGCAGCCCGGACCGATATAATTCACCCCTCCACTTT	CASSPDRYNSPLHF
TRBV6-5	NA	TRBJ1-2	TRBD1	TGTGCCAGCAGTCGTTTTCAGGGGGGGACAGGCTACACCTTC	CASSRFQGGTGYTF
TRBV30	once	TRBJ2-2	NA	TGTGCCTGGAGTAGGGGTACCGGGGAGCTGTTTTTT	CAWSRGTGELFF
TRBV10-3	NA	TRBJ1-5	NA	TGTGCCATCAGTGAGTCCGCTTTAGGGAGGAAAGGCAATCAGCCCCAGCATTTT	CAISESALGRKGNQPQHF
TRBV6-5	NA	TRBJ2-1	NA	TGTGCCAGCAGTTACCTGACCGGCCAGGGCAATGAGCAGTTCTTC	CASSYLTGQGNEQFF
TRBV7-8	once	TRBJ1-1	NA	TGTGCCAGCAGCTTAATTACAGGGAACACTGAAGCTTTCTTT	CASSLITGNTEAFF
TRBV10-2	NA	TRBJ2-3	NA	TGCGCCAGCAGTGAAGGCACAGATACGCAGTATTTT	CASSEGTDTQYF
TRBV6-6	NA	TRBJ2-5	NA	TGTGCCAGCATTAGGTGGGGGGAAGAGACCCAGTACTTC	CASIRWGEETQYF
TRBV6-1	once	TRBJ2-1	TRBD2	TGTGCCAGCAGTGCCGGGACTAGTAACAATGAGCAGTTCTTC	CASSAGTSNNEQFF
TRBV6-6	NA	TRBJ1-5	TRBD1	TGTGCCAGCAGTTACGGGACAGGGGTTCAGCCCCAGCATTTT	CASSYGTGVQPQHF
TRBV27	NA	TRBJ2-1	TRBD1	TGTGCCAGCAGCTCGTTTCAGGGGGATCTGTACAATGAGCAGTTCTTC	CASSSFQGDLYNEQFF
TRBV19	NA	TRBJ1-5	NA	TGTGCCAGTAGTATAGAAGGACAGCCCCAGCATTTT	CASSIEGQPQHF
TRBV25-1	NA	TRBJ2-1	NA	TGTGCCAGCAGTGGGGGTGAGCAGTTCTTC	CASSGGEQFF
TRBV7-6	NA	TRBJ1-1	NA	TGTGCCAGCAGCTTTACAGGGTTGAACACTGAAGCTTTCTTT	CASSFTGLNTEAFF
TRBV11-2	NA	TRBJ1-2	TRBD1	TGTGCCAGCAGCCCAGGGACAGGGAGGTCCCCTTCCTATGGCTACACCTTC	CASSPGTGRSPSYGYTF
TRBV10-3	NA	TRBJ1-4	NA	TGTGCCATCAGTGACAGAAATGAAAAACTGTTTTTT	CAISDRNEKLFF
TRBV19	few	TRBJ2-7	TRBD2	TGTGCCAGTAGTAACCGGGACTACCTCTACGAGCAGTACTTC	CASSNRDYLYEQYF